This TCR beta chain was found in a study of blood T cells in healthy people across ages. Regarding the study as a whole: Naive T cell percentage strongly correlated with TCR beta diversity. Measured against age, TCR beta diversity per million T cells decreased in a roughly linear manner.

The CDR3 consists of 18 residues. Germline V gene sequence: CDR1 LGHDT, CDR2 YNNKEL (reference sequence). Trimming cost V 0 bases and J 2 bases, with 18 bases left between them. Sample-barcoded 5' priming and a J-beta primer mix drove a second PCR of 7 to 11 cycles. All samples yielded 3 million or more CDR3-containing paired-end reads. TCRdb re-called the 5' RACE reads through MiXCR, storing one row per CDR3 protein. The sample has about 1.5 million distinct CDR3 sequences; under 55% are singletons. Peripheral blood from each donor was collected in a volume of 8.5 to 10 milliliters. On this clonotype: Its antigen is undetermined.

The rearrangement links TRBV3-1 to TRBJ2-3, with D possibly being TRBD2 (5 bases). Sequenced material: blood. The clonotype comes from a woman in her late teens or twenties in good health. The CDR3 sequence: CASSQDRFKDFYTDTQYF. The CDR3 region has the DNA TGTGCCAGCAGCCAAGATCGGTTTAAGGACTTCTACACAGATACGCAGTATTTT.